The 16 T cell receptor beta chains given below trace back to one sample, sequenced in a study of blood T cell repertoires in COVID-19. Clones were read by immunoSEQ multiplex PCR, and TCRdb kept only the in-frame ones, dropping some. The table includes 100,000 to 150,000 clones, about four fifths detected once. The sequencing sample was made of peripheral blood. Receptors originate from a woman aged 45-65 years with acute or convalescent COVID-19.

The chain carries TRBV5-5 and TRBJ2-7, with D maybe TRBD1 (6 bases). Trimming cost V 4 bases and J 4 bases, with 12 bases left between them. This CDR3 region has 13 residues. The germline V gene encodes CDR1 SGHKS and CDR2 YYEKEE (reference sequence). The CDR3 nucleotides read TGTGCCAGCAGCAGGGGGAATGGGTACGAGCAGTACTTC. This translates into CASSRGNGYEQYF. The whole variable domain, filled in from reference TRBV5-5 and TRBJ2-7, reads DAGVTQSPTHLIKTRGQQVTLRCSPISGHKSVSWYQQVLGQGPQFIFQYYEKEERGRGNFPDRFSARQFPNYSSELNVNALLLGDSALYLCASSRGNGYEQYFGPGTRLTVT.

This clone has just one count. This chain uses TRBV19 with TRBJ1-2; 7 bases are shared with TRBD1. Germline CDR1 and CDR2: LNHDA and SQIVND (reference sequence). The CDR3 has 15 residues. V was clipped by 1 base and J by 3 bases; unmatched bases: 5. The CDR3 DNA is TGTGCCAGTAGTATAGTCGTCGGGACAGACTATGGCTACACCTTC. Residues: CASSIVVGTDYGYTF. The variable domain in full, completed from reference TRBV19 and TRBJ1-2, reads DGGITQSPKYLFRKEGQNVTLSCEQNLNHDAMYWYRQDPGQGLRLIYYSQIVNDFQKGDIAEGYSVSREKKESFPLTVTSAQKNPTAFYLCASSIVVGTDYGYTFGSGTRLTVV.

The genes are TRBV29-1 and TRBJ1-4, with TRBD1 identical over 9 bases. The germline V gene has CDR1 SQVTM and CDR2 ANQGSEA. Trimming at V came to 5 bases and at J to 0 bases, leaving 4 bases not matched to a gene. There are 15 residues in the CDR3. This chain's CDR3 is CSVTGGGPTNEKLFF. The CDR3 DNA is TGCAGCGTTACAGGGGGCGGTCCAACTAATGAAAAACTGTTTTTT.

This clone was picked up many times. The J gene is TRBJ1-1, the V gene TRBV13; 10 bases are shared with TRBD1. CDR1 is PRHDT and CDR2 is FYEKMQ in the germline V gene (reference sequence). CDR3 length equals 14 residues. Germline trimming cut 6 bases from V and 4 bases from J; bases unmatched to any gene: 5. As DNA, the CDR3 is TGTGCCAGCAGGTTGACAGGGGGCATCACTGAAGCTTTCTTT. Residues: CASRLTGGITEAFF.

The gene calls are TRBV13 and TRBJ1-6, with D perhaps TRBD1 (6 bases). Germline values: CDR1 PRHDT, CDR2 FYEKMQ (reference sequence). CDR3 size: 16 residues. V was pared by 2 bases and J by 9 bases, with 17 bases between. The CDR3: CASSLRTGQSFSPLHF. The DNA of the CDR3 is TGTGCCAGCAGCTTACGAACCGGACAGTCGTTTTCACCCCTCCACTTT.

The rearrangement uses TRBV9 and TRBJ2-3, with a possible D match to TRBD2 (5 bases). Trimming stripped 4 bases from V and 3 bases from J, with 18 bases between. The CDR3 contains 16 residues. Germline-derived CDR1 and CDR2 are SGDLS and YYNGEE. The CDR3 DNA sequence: TGTGCCAGCAGCAAATCCCATGGGAGCTCGACAGATACGCAGTATTTT. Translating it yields CASSKSHGSSTDTQYF.

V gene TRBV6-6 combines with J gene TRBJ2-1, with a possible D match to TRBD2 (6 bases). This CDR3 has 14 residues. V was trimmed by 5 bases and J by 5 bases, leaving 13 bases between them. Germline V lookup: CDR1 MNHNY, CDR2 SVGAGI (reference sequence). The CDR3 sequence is CASSGTSLNNEQFF. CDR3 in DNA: TGTGCCAGCAGTGGGACTTCGCTCAACAATGAGCAGTTCTTC.

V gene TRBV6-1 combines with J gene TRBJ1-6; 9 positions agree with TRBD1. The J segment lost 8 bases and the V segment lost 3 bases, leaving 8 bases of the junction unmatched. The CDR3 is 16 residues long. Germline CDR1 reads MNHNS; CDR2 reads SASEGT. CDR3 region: CASSDRHRGRDSPLHF. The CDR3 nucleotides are TGTGCCAGCAGTGACCGCCACAGGGGGCGCGATTCACCCCTCCACTTT.

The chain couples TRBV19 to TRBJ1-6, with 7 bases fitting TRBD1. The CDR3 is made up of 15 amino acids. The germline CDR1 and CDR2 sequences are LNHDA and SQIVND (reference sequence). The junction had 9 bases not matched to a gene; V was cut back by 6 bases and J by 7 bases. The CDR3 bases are TGTGCCAGTAGAAAAGACAGGGACGTAAATTCACCCCTCCACTTT. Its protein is CASRKDRDVNSPLHF.

The CDR3 DNA reads as TGTGCCAGCAGTGGTCTGACCCGAGGCTCCTACGAGCAGTACTTC. Translating it yields CASSGLTRGSYEQYF. The rearrangement joins TRBV3-1 (or the pseudogene TRBV3-2) to TRBJ2-7, with no clear D. The CDR3 loop spans 15 amino acids. Trimming stripped 6 bases from V and 0 bases from J, with 15 bases between. Germline V CDR1 and CDR2: LGHDT, YNNKEL (reference sequence).

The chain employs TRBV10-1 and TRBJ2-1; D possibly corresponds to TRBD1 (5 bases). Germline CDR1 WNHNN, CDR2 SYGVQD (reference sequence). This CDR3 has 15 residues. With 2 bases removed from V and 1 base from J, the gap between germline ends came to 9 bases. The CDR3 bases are TGCGCCAGCAGTGAGACAGGTCGGTCCTACAATGAGCAGTTCTTC. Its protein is CASSETGRSYNEQFF.

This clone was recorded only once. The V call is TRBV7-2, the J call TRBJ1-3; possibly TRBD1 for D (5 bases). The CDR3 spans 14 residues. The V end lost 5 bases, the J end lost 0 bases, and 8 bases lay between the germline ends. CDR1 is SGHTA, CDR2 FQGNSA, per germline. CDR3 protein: CASSPQVSGNTIYF. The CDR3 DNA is TGTGCCAGCAGCCCACAGGTCTCTGGAAACACCATATATTTT.

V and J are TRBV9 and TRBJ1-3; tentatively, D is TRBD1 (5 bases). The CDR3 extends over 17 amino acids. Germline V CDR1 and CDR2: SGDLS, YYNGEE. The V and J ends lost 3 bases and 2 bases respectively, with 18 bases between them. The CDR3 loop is CASSEQVYPTAGNTIYF. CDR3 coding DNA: TGTGCCAGCAGCGAACAGGTCTACCCTACCGCTGGAAACACCATATATTTT.

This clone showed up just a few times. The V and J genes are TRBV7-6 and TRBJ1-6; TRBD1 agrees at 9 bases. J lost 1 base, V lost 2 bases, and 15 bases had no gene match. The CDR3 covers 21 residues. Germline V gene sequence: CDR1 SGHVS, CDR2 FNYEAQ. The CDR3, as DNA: TGTGCCAGCAGCTTATGGGCCCAAACAGGGGGCTTATCTTCCTATAATTCACCCCTCCACTTT. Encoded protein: CASSLWAQTGGLSSYNSPLHF.

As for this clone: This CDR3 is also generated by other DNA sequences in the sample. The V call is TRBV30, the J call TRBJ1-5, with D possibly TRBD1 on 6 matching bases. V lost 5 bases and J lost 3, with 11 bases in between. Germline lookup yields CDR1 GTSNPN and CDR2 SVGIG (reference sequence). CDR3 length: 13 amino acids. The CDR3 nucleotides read TGTGCCTGGGGCACAGGGACCAATCAGCCCCAGCATTTT. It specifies CAWGTGTNQPQHF.

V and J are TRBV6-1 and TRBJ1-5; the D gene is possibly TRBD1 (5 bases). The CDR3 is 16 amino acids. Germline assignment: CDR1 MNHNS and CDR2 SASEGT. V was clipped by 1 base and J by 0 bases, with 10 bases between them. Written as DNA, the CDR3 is TGTGCCAGCAGTGAAGTTAACAGGATTAGCAATCAGCCCCAGCATTTT. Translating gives CASSEVNRISNQPQHF.